This T cell receptor beta chain was retrieved from a study of tissue T cells after allogeneic stem cell transplantation. Study information: Where cell numbers permitted, CD3+ T cells were sorted from preserved blood and marrow. Study findings and constraints: Few T cell clones were shared across patients, but motif clusters showed tissue-specific shared signatures.

This clone was recorded a few times. Its antigen is as yet unknown. Method: immunoSEQ multiplex PCR; TCRdb's copy keeps in-frame clones and lacks some. The sample includes roughly 42,000 clones, roughly 90% seen only once; the top ten take 3.8%. Per germline, CDR1 WNHNN and CDR2 SYGVQD (reference sequence). The CDR3 covers 12 residues. Trimming cost V 3 bases and J 8 bases, with 10 bases left between them. V usage is TRBV10-1 and J usage is TRBJ1-2, with a weak D call TRBD1 (5 bases). This specimen was blood, taken before transplantation. The clonotype comes from a woman between 35 and 75 years old who later had graft-versus-host disease after an allogeneic stem cell transplant. The CDR3 region is CASSDQGYGYTF. The CDR3 DNA follows: TGCGCCAGCAGTGACCAGGGATACGGCTACACCTTC.